The 9 T cell receptor beta chains given below trace back to one sample, sequenced in a study of T cell repertoires in urothelial bladder cancer. Sequencing used immunoSEQ multiplex PCR; TCRdb keeps in-frame clones, though not all of them. The sample shows about 6,200 clones, 71% of them seen only once. The material sequenced was tumor-infiltrating cells from bladder cancer. The receptors shown here come from a human donor with urothelial carcinoma.

The V gene is TRBV6-5, the J gene TRBJ1-2, with no clear D. Trimming took off 6 bases at V and 6 bases at J, with 14 bases between the two ends. Germline V gene sequence: CDR1 MNHEY, CDR2 SVGAGI. This CDR3 comprises 13 residues. The CDR3 nucleotides are TGTGCCAGCAGGGGAATTGGCTTAAATGGCTACACCTTC. Amino acids: CASRGIGLNGYTF.

V is TRBV5-1 and J is TRBJ1-4; D not resolved. Trimming cost V 2 bases and J 6 bases, with 11 bases left between them. There are 14 residues in the CDR3. Germline values: CDR1 SGHRS, CDR2 YFSETQ. CDR3 loop: CASSLSGGYEKLFF. CDR3 in DNA: TGCGCCAGCAGCTTATCGGGAGGCTATGAAAAACTGTTTTTT.

The gene calls are TRBV4-1 and TRBJ1-5; D remains ambiguous. Germline loops: CDR1 MGHRA, CDR2 YSYEKL. The CDR3 length is 13 residues. Trimming left V 4 bases short and J 7 bases short, with 11 bases between. CDR3 region: CASSPSRGQPQHF. The CDR3 nucleotides are TGCGCCAGCAGCCCTAGCCGAGGGCAGCCCCAGCATTTT.

The genes are TRBV5-1 and TRBJ1-1; D remains unclear. This CDR3 is 13 amino acids long. V lost 7 bases and J 2 bases, leaving 12 bases between the germline ends. The V gene's germline CDR1 is SGHRS and CDR2 YFSETQ. CDR3 in DNA: TGCGCCAGCCGGGCAGGTAGTAACACTGAAGCTTTCTTT. Translation: CASRAGSNTEAFF.

This clone was observed a handful of times. CDR3 residues: CASSESPTRTGGYTF. The DNA for the CDR3 is TGTGCCAGCAGTGAATCCCCAACTCGTACGGGTGGCTACACCTTC. The chain joins TRBV6-1 to TRBJ1-2, with D unclear. Trimming removed 2 bases from V and 7 bases from J, with 17 bases in between. The CDR3 spans 15 residues. Germline V gene data show CDR1 as MNHNS and CDR2 as SASEGT.

This clone was detected once. The same CDR3 arises from other DNA sequences in this sample as well. The chain combines TRBV29-1 with TRBJ1-1; 7 bases line up with TRBD1. Germline values: CDR1 SQVTM, CDR2 ANQGSEA. CDR3 size: 13 residues. Trimming at V came to 6 bases and at J to 0 bases, leaving 4 bases not matched to a gene. The CDR3 reads CSVKQGMNTEAFF. The CDR3 nucleotides read TGCAGCGTCAAACAGGGGATGAACACTGAAGCTTTCTTT.

V usage is TRBV5-5 and J usage is TRBJ1-4; 7 bases are a match to TRBD1. Germline CDR1 is SGHKS and CDR2 is YYEKEE (reference sequence). The CDR3 is made up of 15 amino acids. The trim removed 3 bases at V and 10 bases at J, leaving 12 bases unmatched. The CDR3 nucleotides read TGTGCCAGCAGCTCCTTCCGACAGGGAATTGGAAAACTGTTTTTT. This gives the protein CASSSFRQGIGKLFF.

A single count supports this clone. The chain uses TRBV28 and TRBJ2-7; D possibly corresponds to TRBD1 (5 bases). Germline CDR1 is MDHEN and CDR2 is SYDVKM. The V gene lost 4 bases and the J gene lost 3 bases, with 10 bases spanning the gap. The CDR3 is 13 residues long. The CDR3: CASSSGHLYEQYF. DNA for the CDR3: TGTGCCAGCAGTTCAGGACACCTCTACGAGCAGTACTTC.

The V call is TRBV6-9, the J call TRBJ2-1, with 12 bases aligning to TRBD2. CDR1 MNHGY and CDR2 SVAAGI come from the germline V gene. After removal of 5 bases from V and 6 bases from J, the junction contained 5 bases not matched to a gene. This CDR3 spans 15 amino acids. In DNA form, the CDR3 reads TGTGCCAGCAGTCCCGGACTAGCGGGGTCCAATGAGCAGTTCTTC. Protein product: CASSPGLAGSNEQFF.